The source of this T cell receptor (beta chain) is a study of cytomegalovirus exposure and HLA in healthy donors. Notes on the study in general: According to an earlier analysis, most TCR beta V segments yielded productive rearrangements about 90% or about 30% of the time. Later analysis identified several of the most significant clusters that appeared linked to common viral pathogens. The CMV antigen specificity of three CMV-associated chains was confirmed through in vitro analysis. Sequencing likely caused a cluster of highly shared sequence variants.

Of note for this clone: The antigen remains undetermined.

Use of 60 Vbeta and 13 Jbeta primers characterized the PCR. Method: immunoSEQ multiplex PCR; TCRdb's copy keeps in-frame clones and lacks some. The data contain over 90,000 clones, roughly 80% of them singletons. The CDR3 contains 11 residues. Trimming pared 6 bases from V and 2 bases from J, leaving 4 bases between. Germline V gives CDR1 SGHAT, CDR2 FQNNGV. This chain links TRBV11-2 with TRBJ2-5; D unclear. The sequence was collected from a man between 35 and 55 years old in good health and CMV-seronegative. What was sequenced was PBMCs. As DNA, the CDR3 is TGTGCCAGCAGACTGCAAGAGACCCAGTACTTC. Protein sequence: CASRLQETQYF.